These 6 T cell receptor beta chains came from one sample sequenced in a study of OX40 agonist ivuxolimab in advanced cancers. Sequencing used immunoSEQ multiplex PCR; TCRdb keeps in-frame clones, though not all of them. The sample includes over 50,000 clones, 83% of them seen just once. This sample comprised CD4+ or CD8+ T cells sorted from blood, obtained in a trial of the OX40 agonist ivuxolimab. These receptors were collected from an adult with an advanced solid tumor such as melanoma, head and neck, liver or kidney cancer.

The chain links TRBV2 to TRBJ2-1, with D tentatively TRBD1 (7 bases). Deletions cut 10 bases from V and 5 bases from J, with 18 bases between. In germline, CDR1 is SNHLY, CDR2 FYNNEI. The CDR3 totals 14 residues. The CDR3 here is CATQEEGAHNEQFF. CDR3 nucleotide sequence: TGTGCCACCCAGGAGGAGGGGGCTCACAATGAGCAGTTCTTC.

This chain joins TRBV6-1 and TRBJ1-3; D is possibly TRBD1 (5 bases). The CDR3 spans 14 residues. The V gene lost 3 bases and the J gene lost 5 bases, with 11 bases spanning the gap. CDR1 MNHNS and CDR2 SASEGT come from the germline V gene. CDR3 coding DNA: TGTGCCAGCAGTGATCCGGGACGAAGAAACACCATATATTTT. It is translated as CASSDPGRRNTIYF.

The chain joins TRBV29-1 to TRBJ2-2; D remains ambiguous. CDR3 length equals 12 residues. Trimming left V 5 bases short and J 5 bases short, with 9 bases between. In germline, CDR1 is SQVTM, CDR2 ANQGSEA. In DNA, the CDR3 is TGCAGCGTTAAGACCAATACCGGGGAGCTGTTTTTT. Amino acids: CSVKTNTGELFF.

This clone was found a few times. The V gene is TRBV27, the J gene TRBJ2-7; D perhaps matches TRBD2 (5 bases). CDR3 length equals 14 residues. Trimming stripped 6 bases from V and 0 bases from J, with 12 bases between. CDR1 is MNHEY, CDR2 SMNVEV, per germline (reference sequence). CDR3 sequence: CASRVRRSSYEQYF. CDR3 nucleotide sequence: TGTGCCAGCAGGGTTCGGAGGAGCTCCTACGAGCAGTACTTC.

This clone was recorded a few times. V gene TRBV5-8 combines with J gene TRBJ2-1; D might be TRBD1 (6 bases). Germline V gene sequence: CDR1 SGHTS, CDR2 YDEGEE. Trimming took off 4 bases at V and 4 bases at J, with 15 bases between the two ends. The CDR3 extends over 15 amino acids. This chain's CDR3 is CASSRSGTLYNEQFF. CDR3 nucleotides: TGTGCCAGCAGCCGATCCGGGACATTGTACAATGAGCAGTTCTTC.

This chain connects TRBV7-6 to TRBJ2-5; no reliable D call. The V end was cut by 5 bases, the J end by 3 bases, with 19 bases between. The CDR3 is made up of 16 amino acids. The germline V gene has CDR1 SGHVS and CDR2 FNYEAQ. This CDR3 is CASSRRYQGLKETQYF. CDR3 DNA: TGTGCCAGCAGCCGACGGTATCAAGGATTAAAAGAGACCCAGTACTTC.